The 27 T cell receptor beta chains presented below share a single source sample, sequenced in a study of shared clonotypes between healthy human individuals. CD8 cells regarded as naive lacked CD45RO, were positively chosen for CCR7, and omitted terminally differentiated effector memory CD45RA+ cells. Using immunoSEQ multiplex PCR, the repertoire was profiled, and TCRdb retains in-frame clones only, with some absent. The sample includes some 740,000 clones, almost 95% of them seen just once. Specimen: naive CD8+ T cells sorted from blood. These receptors all come from a man younger than 40 in good health.

V usage is TRBV9 and J usage is TRBJ1-1, with 7 bases lining up with TRBD1. From germline, CDR1 is SGDLS and CDR2 YYNGEE. There are 15 residues in the CDR3. Trimming took 1 base from V and 5 from J; bases not matched to a gene: 8. The CDR3 spells CASSVLTGRETEAFF. The CDR3 DNA sequence: TGTGCCAGCAGCGTATTGACAGGGAGGGAAACTGAAGCTTTCTTT.

This chain links TRBV4-3 with TRBJ2-7; TRBD1 agrees at 9 bases. The CDR3 runs 15 residues. The V and J ends lost 1 base and 3 bases, in that order; junction bases with no gene match: 4. Germline assignment: CDR1 LGHNA and CDR2 YSLEER. The CDR3 nucleotides are TGCGCCAGCAGCCAAGGGGACAGGGTGAACTACGAGCAGTACTTC. Translated: CASSQGDRVNYEQYF.

The chain combines TRBV30 with TRBJ2-3, with 7 bases matching TRBD2. V shed 8 bases, J shed 6 bases, and the junction held 20 bases outside the gene matches. This CDR3 is 16 amino acids long. CDR1 is GTSNPN and CDR2 is SVGIG in the germline V gene (reference sequence). CDR3 residues: CAGMASGLLETDTQYF. The CDR3 DNA reads TGTGCCGGGATGGCTAGCGGCCTATTGGAGACGGATACGCAGTATTTT.

The rearrangement links TRBV11-2 to TRBJ2-7; D perhaps matches TRBD2 (6 bases). Germline CDR1 is SGHAT and CDR2 is FQNNGV. The CDR3 contains 15 residues. The germline V and J ends were trimmed by 6 bases and 2 bases, with 17 bases remaining between them. CDR3 sequence reads: CASRSTGTSPYEQYF. In nucleotides, the CDR3 is TGTGCCAGCAGATCTACCGGGACTTCCCCCTACGAGCAGTACTTC.

The chain has TRBV28 and TRBJ1-2; 8 bases are a match to TRBD1. The germline gives CDR1 MDHEN, CDR2 SYDVKM. The CDR3 contains 12 residues. The ends lost 10 bases at V and 5 bases at J; junction bases unmatched: 6. CDR3 DNA sequence: TGTGCCACCCGGCAGGGGGCATATGGCTACACCTTC. Protein sequence: CATRQGAYGYTF.

V and J are TRBV5-1 and TRBJ2-1; D remains unclear. Between the trimmed V and J ends, which lost 2 bases and 1 base, there was a span of 16 bases. The CDR3 totals 17 residues. The germline V gene encodes CDR1 SGHRS and CDR2 YFSETQ. The CDR3 sequence: CASSLWTPTGSYNEQFF. In nucleotides, the CDR3 is TGCGCCAGCAGCTTATGGACGCCTACCGGTTCCTACAATGAGCAGTTCTTC.

The CDR3 sequence is CASANAGGIETQYF. In nucleotides, the CDR3 is TGTGCTAGTGCCAATGCCGGGGGGATAGAGACCCAGTACTTC. The V gene is TRBV12-5, the J gene TRBJ2-5, with 7 bases aligning to TRBD2. This CDR3 has 14 residues. Germline V gene sequence: CDR1 LGHNT, CDR2 FRNRAP. The V gene end was trimmed by 7 bases and the J gene end by 4 bases; junction bases not matched to a gene: 9.

The chain links TRBV10-3 to TRBJ2-7; 8 nucleotides agree with TRBD1. The ends lost 8 bases at V and 3 bases at J; junction bases unmatched: 3. This CDR3 has 12 residues. Looked up from germline, CDR1 is ENHRY and CDR2 is SYGVKD. The CDR3, as DNA: TGTGCCATCGGACAGGGAAACTACGAGCAGTACTTC. It encodes CAIGQGNYEQYF.

This chain joins TRBV7-9 and TRBJ2-2; the D gene is possibly TRBD2 (6 bases). This CDR3 spans 13 amino acids. Germline-derived CDR1 and CDR2 are SEHNR and FQNEAQ (reference sequence). The V end was cut by 6 bases, the J end by 6 bases, with 11 bases between. As DNA, the CDR3 is TGTGCCAGCAGACCGGGGGTTTCCGGGGAGCTGTTTTTT. It encodes CASRPGVSGELFF.

This clone has ten or more counts. It may be a read error: a sequence one base away is much more abundant. V usage is TRBV7-9 and J usage is TRBJ2-4; 9 nucleotides agree with TRBD2. Per germline, CDR1 SEHNR and CDR2 FQNEAQ (reference sequence). The CDR3 contains 14 residues. The V segment lost 5 bases and the J segment 8 bases; nucleotides outside the gene matches: 7. The CDR3 loop is CASSQGRGGDIQYF. The CDR3 DNA sequence: TGTGCCAGCAGCCAGGGGCGGGGGGGGGACATTCAGTACTTC.

The CDR3 loop is CASSLPRREPDTGELFF. The CDR3 DNA is TGTGCCAGCAGCCTCCCTCGGAGGGAGCCTGACACCGGGGAGCTGTTTTTT. The chain links TRBV7-2 to TRBJ2-2; weak D call: TRBD2 (6 bases). Trimming cost V 5 bases and J 3 bases, with 19 bases left between them. Germline CDR1 SGHTA, CDR2 FQGNSA. The CDR3 totals 17 residues.

The CDR3 protein is CASIPQAQGTPTYEQYF. The CDR3 DNA reads as TGTGCCAGTATTCCCCAAGCCCAGGGAACTCCGACCTACGAGCAGTACTTC. The chain combines TRBV19 with TRBJ2-7, with D perhaps matching TRBD1 (5 bases). CDR1 LNHDA and CDR2 SQIVND come from the germline V gene (reference sequence). This CDR3 has 17 residues. V dropped 7 bases and J dropped 2 bases, with 24 bases sitting between them. Full variable domain (outside the CDR3, taken from reference TRBV19 and TRBJ2-7): DGGITQSPKYLFRKEGQNVTLSCEQNLNHDAMYWYRQDPGQGLRLIYYSQIVNDFQKGDIAEGYSVSREKKESFPLTVTSAQKNPTAFYLCASIPQAQGTPTYEQYFGPGTRLTVT.

This rearrangement joins TRBV27 to TRBJ2-7; perhaps TRBD1 as D (7 bases). CDR3 length equals 15 residues. Germline-derived CDR1 and CDR2 are MNHEY and SMNVEV (reference sequence). V lost 0 bases, J lost 6 bases, and 15 bases lay in between. The CDR3 protein is CASSLSAGGYGEQYF. For the CDR3, the DNA is TGTGCCAGCAGTTTATCGGCAGGGGGGTACGGCGAGCAGTACTTC.

This clone was seen a handful of times. The V and J genes are TRBV15 and TRBJ2-1; D remains ambiguous. Trimming cost V 9 bases and J 2 bases, with 11 bases left between them. The CDR3 covers 13 residues. CDR1 and CDR2 (germline): LNHNV, YYDKDF (reference sequence). CDR3 amino acids: CATRLAPYNEQFF. The CDR3, as DNA: TGTGCCACGAGGTTGGCACCCTACAATGAGCAGTTCTTC.

About this clone itself: This specimen includes other DNA sequences encoding the same CDR3. CDR3 DNA: TGTGCCAGCAGTTATGGGGGCGGTACCTACGAGCAGTACTTC. Translating it yields CASSYGGGTYEQYF. The V and J genes are TRBV6-5 and TRBJ2-7, with D tentatively TRBD1 (6 bases). Trimming removed 3 bases from V and 2 bases from J, with 11 bases in between. The length of the CDR3 is 14 residues. Per germline, CDR1 MNHEY and CDR2 SVGAGI.

This chain links TRBV7-2 with TRBJ2-1, with D possibly matching TRBD2 (6 bases). The V and J ends lost 11 bases and 0 bases respectively, with 14 bases between them. Per germline, CDR1 SGHTA and CDR2 FQGNSA. This CDR3 spans 14 amino acids. This CDR3 is CAVGGSTSYNEQFF. The DNA for the CDR3 is TGTGCCGTCGGAGGGAGTACCTCCTACAATGAGCAGTTCTTC.

Regarding this clone: This sample also contains other DNA sequences that code for the same CDR3. This chain uses TRBV7-6 with TRBJ2-7, with 7 bases lining up with TRBD2. Trimming took 1 base from V and 6 from J; bases not matched to a gene: 0. Germline CDR1 and CDR2: SGHVS and FNYEAQ. There are 12 residues in the CDR3. CDR3 in amino acids: CASSLGGGEQYF. DNA for the CDR3: TGTGCCAGCAGCTTAGGCGGGGGCGAGCAGTACTTC. The full variable domain, with the rest looked up from reference TRBV7-6 and TRBJ2-7, is GAGVSQSPRYKVTKRGQDVALRCDPISGHVSLYWYRQALGQGPEFLTYFNYEAQQDKSGLPNDRFSAERPEGSISTLTIQRTEQRDSAMYRCASSLGGGEQYFGPGTRLTVT.

The CDR3 reads CASSFRLPGATEAFF. CDR3 DNA sequence: TGCGCCAGCAGCTTCCGACTCCCTGGGGCCACTGAAGCTTTCTTT. This chain links TRBV5-1 with TRBJ1-1, with D perhaps matching TRBD1 (5 bases). Germline-derived CDR1 and CDR2 are SGHRS and YFSETQ. The CDR3 length is 15 residues. Trimming removed 2 bases from V and 4 bases from J, with 15 bases in between.

This sequence joins TRBV27 and TRBJ2-7; the match to TRBD2 covers 12 bases. There are 16 residues in the CDR3. Germline values: CDR1 MNHEY, CDR2 SMNVEV (reference sequence). Trimming at V came to 6 bases and at J to 2 bases, leaving 8 bases not matched to a gene. The DNA of the CDR3 is TGTGCCAGCAGCAGCCGGACTAGCGGGATCCCCTACGAGCAGTACTTC. Translating it yields CASSSRTSGIPYEQYF.

The V gene is TRBV4-3, the J gene TRBJ2-7, with 7 bases identical to TRBD1. Losses at the gene ends were 4 bases for V and 2 bases for J; bases not matched to a gene: 5. The CDR3 covers 14 residues. CDR1 and CDR2 from the germline V gene are LGHNA and YSLEER. The DNA for the CDR3 is TGCGCCAGCAGCCCATCTACAGGGGCCTACGAGCAGTACTTC. It specifies CASSPSTGAYEQYF.

V and J are TRBV29-1 and TRBJ1-3; TRBD1 aligns across 7 bases. This CDR3 spans 14 amino acids. With 4 bases clipped from V and 1 base from J, the junction kept 4 bases outside the gene matches. CDR1 and CDR2 from the germline V gene are SQVTM and ANQGSEA. The CDR3 loop reads CSVAGRGSGNTIYF. The DNA for the CDR3 is TGCAGCGTTGCGGGCAGGGGGTCTGGAAACACCATATATTTT.

CDR3 amino acids: CASSWSQGEDTQYF. Here the CDR3 DNA reads TGTGCCAGCAGCTGGAGCCAGGGGGAAGATACGCAGTATTTT. The rearrangement uses TRBV7-9 and TRBJ2-3; 7 positions agree with TRBD1. This CDR3 is 14 amino acids long. Germline V gene sequence: CDR1 SEHNR, CDR2 FQNEAQ (reference sequence). With 4 bases clipped from V and 5 bases from J, the junction kept 6 bases outside the gene matches. Supplemented by reference TRBV7-9 and TRBJ2-3, the full variable domain reads DTGVSQNPRHKITKRGQNVTFRCDPISEHNRLYWYRQTLGQGPEFLTYFQNEAQLEKSRLLSDRFSAERPKGSFSTLEIQRTEQGDSAMYLCASSWSQGEDTQYFGPGTRLTVL.

The rearrangement links TRBV27 to TRBJ2-1; 8 nucleotides agree with TRBD2. The CDR3 totals 16 residues. After removal of 3 bases from V and 5 bases from J, the junction contained 9 bases not matched to a gene. Germline V CDR1 and CDR2: MNHEY, SMNVEV (reference sequence). The CDR3 region is CASSFLSGRRHNEQFF. The CDR3 bases are TGTGCCAGCAGTTTTCTAAGCGGGAGAAGGCACAATGAGCAGTTCTTC.

This CDR3 is CASSTGTEAKLARTGELFF. DNA for the CDR3: TGTGCCAGCAGCACTGGGACAGAGGCGAAGCTAGCCCGGACCGGGGAGCTGTTTTTT. The chain combines TRBV11-2 with TRBJ2-2; the match to TRBD1 covers 7 bases. This CDR3 comprises 19 residues. Trimming took 5 bases from V and 5 from J; bases not matched to a gene: 20. Germline V gene sequence: CDR1 SGHAT, CDR2 FQNNGV.

The chain employs TRBV10-3 and TRBJ1-1, with no clear D. The CDR3 sequence is 14 residues long. In germline, CDR1 is ENHRY, CDR2 SYGVKD. Deletions cut 3 bases from V and 1 base from J, with 9 bases between. The CDR3 here is CAISDGLQNTEAFF. In DNA form, the CDR3 reads TGTGCCATCAGTGATGGGCTGCAGAACACTGAAGCTTTCTTT.

This CDR3 is CASSLAPRGGTGELFF. The CDR3, as DNA: TGTGCCAGCAGCTTAGCTCCCAGGGGAGGAACCGGGGAGCTGTTTTTT. This rearrangement joins TRBV11-1 to TRBJ2-2; D is possibly TRBD1 or TRBD2 (6 bases each). This CDR3 has 16 residues. From germline, CDR1 is SGHAT and CDR2 FQDESV (reference sequence). Trimming cost V 0 bases and J 5 bases, with 13 bases left between them.

The chain recombines TRBV7-9 with TRBJ1-4, with D possibly matching TRBD1 (5 bases). The V and J ends lost 5 bases and 4 bases respectively, with 14 bases between them. CDR3 size: 15 residues. CDR1 and CDR2 from the germline V gene are SEHNR and FQNEAQ (reference sequence). The CDR3 region has the DNA TGTGCCAGCAGCACTCGACAGTCTGGTAATGAAAAACTGTTTTTT. This sequence encodes CASSTRQSGNEKLFF.